The 32 T cell receptor beta chains below all came from one sample that was sequenced in a study of T cell responses to AZD1222 COVID-19 vaccine. Profiled with immunoSEQ multiplex PCR; TCRdb holds only in-frame clones, not every one. The repertoire consists of approximately 90,000 clones, with roughly 90% occurring once and the leading ten covering 2.2%. Source: peripheral blood, taken on day 0 of AZD1222 vaccination. These receptors were collected from an adult in good health.

The CDR3 sequence: CASSQDLGTTGDTQYF. Here the CDR3 DNA reads TGCGCCAGCAGCCAAGATTTGGGGACTACGGGAGATACGCAGTATTTT. This chain uses TRBV4-3 with TRBJ2-3, with 7 nucleotides matching TRBD2. The junction had 8 bases not matched to a gene; V was cut back by 0 bases and J by 5 bases. Per the germline V gene, CDR1 is LGHNA and CDR2 is YSLEER. The CDR3 runs 16 residues.

J is TRBJ1-2 and V is TRBV19; possibly TRBD1 for D (5 bases). The germline V gene has CDR1 LNHDA and CDR2 SQIVND (reference sequence). The CDR3 spans 13 residues. V lost 6 bases to trimming and J lost 8 bases, with 16 bases between them. The CDR3 reads CASSTRQPEGYTF. The CDR3, as DNA: TGTGCCAGTAGCACACGACAGCCGGAAGGCTACACCTTC.

V and J are TRBV28 and TRBJ2-7; D is possibly TRBD1 (6 bases). Trimming left V 6 bases short and J 3 bases short, with 9 bases between. The CDR3 contains 12 residues. Germline values: CDR1 MDHEN, CDR2 SYDVKM. CDR3 loop: CASSRGYYEQYF. CDR3 DNA sequence: TGTGCCAGCAGCAGGGGATACTACGAGCAGTACTTC. The full variable domain, rest sourced from reference TRBV28 and TRBJ2-7, is DVKVTQSSRYLVKRTGEKVFLECVQDMDHENMFWYRQDPGLGLRLIYFSYDVKMKEKGDIPEGYSVSREKKERFSLILESASTNQTSMYLCASSRGYYEQYFGPGTRLTVT.

The sample holds one count of this clone. This chain links TRBV24-1 with TRBJ1-2; D is uncertain. The CDR3 length is 14 residues. Germline V lookup: CDR1 KGHDR, CDR2 SFDVKD. The V gene lost 4 bases and the J gene lost 2 bases, with 10 bases spanning the gap. The CDR3 DNA is TGTGCCACCAGTGACACGACACAGAACTATGGCTACACCTTC. Its protein product is CATSDTTQNYGYTF.

J is TRBJ1-6 and V is TRBV30; TRBD1 matches at 9 bases. The CDR3 is 15 amino acids. The germline V gene has CDR1 GTSNPN and CDR2 SVGIG (reference sequence). J was trimmed by 3 bases and V by 6 bases; bases with no gene match: 6. In nucleotides, the CDR3 is TGTGCCTGCCCTGGACAGGGGCGCTATAATTCACCCCTCCACTTT. It encodes CACPGQGRYNSPLHF.

The CDR3 DNA follows: TGTGCCAGCAGCCCCAGAGGGGGACAGAACACTGAAGCTTTCTTT. This encodes CASSPRGGQNTEAFF. This sequence joins TRBV7-8 and TRBJ1-1, with TRBD1 as a possible D gene (6 bases). In germline, CDR1 is SGHVS, CDR2 FQNEAQ. This CDR3 is 15 amino acids long. Trimming took off 5 bases at V and 1 base at J, with 14 bases between the two ends.

This chain connects TRBV7-2 to TRBJ2-5, with 9 bases identical to TRBD1. The germline gives CDR1 SGHTA, CDR2 FQGNSA. V lost 5 bases and J lost 1; bases outside the gene matches: 2. The CDR3 consists of 14 residues. CDR3: CASSAQGAQETQYF. The CDR3 region has the DNA TGTGCCAGCAGCGCACAGGGGGCCCAAGAGACCCAGTACTTC.

This clone was seen just once. The rearrangement links TRBV6-5 to TRBJ2-7; tentatively, D is TRBD1 (5 bases). CDR1 and CDR2 from the germline V gene are MNHEY and SVGAGI. Trimming left V 0 bases short and J 5 bases short, with 11 bases between. CDR3 length equals 14 residues. CDR3 amino acids: CASSYSRGTDEQYF. CDR3 sequence (DNA): TGTGCCAGCAGTTACTCAAGGGGAACGGACGAGCAGTACTTC.

The rearrangement uses TRBV5-8 and TRBJ1-5; 7 bases align to TRBD1. The ends lost 3 bases at V and 2 bases at J; junction bases unmatched: 2. From germline, CDR1 is SGHTS and CDR2 YDEGEE. The CDR3 runs 14 residues. CDR3 sequence reads: CASSSGQGNQPQHF. The CDR3, as DNA: TGTGCCAGCAGCTCAGGACAGGGCAATCAGCCCCAGCATTTT. Drawing the rest from reference TRBV5-8 and TRBJ1-5, the complete variable domain is EAGVTQSPTHLIKTRGQQATLRCSPISGHTSVYWYQQALGLGLQFLLWYDEGEERNRGNFPPRFSGRQFPNYSSELNVNALELEDSALYLCASSSGQGNQPQHFGDGTRLSIL.

The chain recombines TRBV2 with TRBJ1-1, with no clear D. Germline V CDR1 and CDR2: SNHLY, FYNNEI. The CDR3 is 13 amino acids. Trimming pared 4 bases from V and 1 base from J, leaving 7 bases between. The CDR3 DNA sequence: TGTGCCAGCAGTGTTGCGGGGAACACTGAAGCTTTCTTT. It codes for CASSVAGNTEAFF.

This clone was picked up one time. CDR3 nucleotides: TGTGCCAGCAGCTTTACAGGGTTCAGCTCTGGAAACACCATATATTTT. Encoded protein: CASSFTGFSSGNTIYF. The V and J genes are TRBV3-1 (or the pseudogene TRBV3-2) and TRBJ1-3; possibly TRBD1 for D (6 bases). Trimming removed 5 bases from V and 0 bases from J, with 14 bases in between. The CDR3 is 16 amino acids. Germline V gene data show CDR1 as LGHDT and CDR2 as YNNKEL (reference sequence).

In DNA form, the CDR3 reads TGTGCCAGCAGCCGGGCACCCTACAATGAGCAGTTCTTC. This translates into CASSRAPYNEQFF. The chain joins TRBV7-2 to TRBJ2-1; D is ambiguous. The CDR3 consists of 13 residues. V lost 5 bases and J 2 bases, leaving 7 bases between the germline ends. The germline V gene has CDR1 SGHTA and CDR2 FQGNSA.

V usage is TRBV7-2 and J usage is TRBJ2-2; tentatively, D is TRBD2 (5 bases). The germline V gene has CDR1 SGHTA and CDR2 FQGNSA. The V end lost 4 bases, the J end lost 2 bases, and 8 bases lay between the germline ends. The CDR3 contains 14 residues. The CDR3 region is CASSYGLNTGELFF. CDR3 DNA sequence: TGTGCCAGCAGCTACGGACTTAACACCGGGGAGCTGTTTTTT.

The rearrangement joins TRBV12-3 or TRBV12-4 to TRBJ1-1; no clear D gene. This CDR3 has 13 residues. The V end lost 5 bases, the J end lost 3 bases, and 10 bases lay between the germline ends. This chain's CDR3 is CASSPLRDTEAFF. The CDR3 DNA sequence: TGTGCCAGCAGTCCTCTGAGGGACACTGAAGCTTTCTTT.

This chain connects TRBV6-2 or TRBV6-3 to TRBJ1-5; unclear D gene. CDR1 is MNHEY, CDR2 SVGEGT, per germline. The CDR3 contains 19 residues. The V and J ends lost 0 bases and 5 bases respectively, with 23 bases between them. The CDR3 sequence: CASSYSKKGGALVYQPQHF. DNA of the CDR3: TGTGCCAGCAGTTACTCGAAAAAGGGCGGAGCTTTGGTCTATCAGCCCCAGCATTTT.

The chain recombines TRBV7-9 with TRBJ1-6, with a weak D call TRBD1 (5 bases). Trimming shortened V by 4 bases and J by 8 bases, and 15 bases separated the two germline ends. Germline loops: CDR1 SEHNR, CDR2 FQNEAQ (reference sequence). CDR3 length equals 15 residues. The DNA of the CDR3 is TGTGCCAGCAGCTCGCAGGGAGATCGCTATTCACCCCTCCACTTT. Translation gives CASSSQGDRYSPLHF. Together with reference TRBV7-9 and TRBJ1-6, the CDR3 gives the full variable domain: DTGVSQNPRHKITKRGQNVTFRCDPISEHNRLYWYRQTLGQGPEFLTYFQNEAQLEKSRLLSDRFSAERPKGSFSTLEIQRTEQGDSAMYLCASSSQGDRYSPLHFGNGTRLTVT.

The chain joins TRBV7-2 to TRBJ2-1; the match to TRBD2 covers 10 bases. Germline loops: CDR1 SGHTA, CDR2 FQGNSA. This CDR3 comprises 15 residues. V lost 5 bases, J lost 2 bases, and 3 bases stayed unmatched. CDR3 sequence (DNA): TGTGCCAGCAGCGTAACTAGCGGGGCCTACAATGAGCAGTTCTTC. Its protein product is CASSVTSGAYNEQFF.

The chain combines TRBV30 with TRBJ2-7; TRBD1 matches 8 bases. The CDR3 spans 12 residues. Trimming cost V 5 bases and J 4 bases; bases outside gene matches: 4. Germline-derived CDR1 and CDR2 are GTSNPN and SVGIG (reference sequence). CDR3 sequence (DNA): TGTGCCTGGCGCAGGGGGCCTTACGAGCAGTACTTC. Amino acid sequence: CAWRRGPYEQYF.

The chain is built from TRBV10-1 and TRBJ2-2; possibly TRBD1 for D (6 bases). There are 13 residues in the CDR3. Germline V CDR1 and CDR2: WNHNN, SYGVQD (reference sequence). The V end lost 6 bases, the J end lost 5 bases, and 10 bases lay between the germline ends. The CDR3 loop reads CASRDTGTGELFF. CDR3 DNA: TGCGCCAGCAGGGATACAGGGACCGGGGAGCTGTTTTTT.

The chain links TRBV10-3 to TRBJ1-6; 10 nucleotides line up with TRBD1. Germline CDR1 and CDR2: ENHRY and SYGVKD. The V gene end was trimmed by 6 bases and the J gene end by 9 bases; junction bases not matched to a gene: 8. This CDR3 is 15 amino acids long. The CDR3 DNA reads as TGTGCCATCAGAGCCGGGACAGGGGTTAGTTCACCCCTCCACTTT. Protein product: CAIRAGTGVSSPLHF.

The CDR3 is CAWSVPGGHGTQYF. In DNA form, the CDR3 reads TGTGCCTGGAGTGTACCGGGAGGTCACGGGACCCAGTACTTC. This rearrangement joins TRBV30 to TRBJ2-5; 7 bases are a match to TRBD2. The V gene end was trimmed by 0 bases and the J gene end by 7 bases; junction bases not matched to a gene: 8. Germline-derived CDR1 and CDR2 are GTSNPN and SVGIG (reference sequence). This CDR3 is built from 14 residues.

The V call is TRBV5-1, the J call TRBJ2-2, with TRBD1 as a possible D gene (5 bases). Germline V gives CDR1 SGHRS, CDR2 YFSETQ. The V end was cut by 1 base, the J end by 1 base, with 8 bases between. The CDR3 covers 15 residues. CDR3 bases: TGCGCCAGCAGCTTGAGGCAGGGGAACACCGGGGAGCTGTTTTTT. Its translation: CASSLRQGNTGELFF.

The chain recombines TRBV6-5 with TRBJ1-5, with 9 bases aligning to TRBD1. The CDR3 contains 15 residues. The V and J ends lost 6 bases and 2 bases, in that order; junction bases with no gene match: 5. Germline CDR1 is MNHEY and CDR2 is SVGAGI. CDR3 loop: CASRVDRGGNQPQHF. The DNA of the CDR3 is TGTGCCAGCAGGGTGGACAGGGGAGGCAATCAGCCCCAGCATTTT.

V gene TRBV13 combines with J gene TRBJ1-5; D is unclear. The V end lost 2 bases, the J end lost 4 bases, and 6 bases lay between the germline ends. This CDR3 comprises 13 residues. The germline CDR1 and CDR2 sequences are PRHDT and FYEKMQ (reference sequence). This chain's CDR3 is CASSLSRNQPQHF. For the CDR3, the DNA is TGTGCCAGCAGCTTAAGTCGTAATCAGCCCCAGCATTTT.

The V and J genes are TRBV28 and TRBJ1-4, with D maybe TRBD1 (6 bases). CDR3 length: 24 amino acids. CDR1 is MDHEN and CDR2 is SYDVKM in the germline V gene. V lost 6 bases to trimming and J lost 0 bases, with 38 bases between them. CDR3 DNA: TGTGCCAGCAGGGATTTTTTGGGAGAGGGGGGGTTACGTAAGGACCTTGCAACTAATGAAAAACTGTTTTTT. Its translation is CASRDFLGEGGLRKDLATNEKLFF. The variable domain in full, completed from reference TRBV28 and TRBJ1-4, reads DVKVTQSSRYLVKRTGEKVFLECVQDMDHENMFWYRQDPGLGLRLIYFSYDVKMKEKGDIPEGYSVSREKKERFSLILESASTNQTSMYLCASRDFLGEGGLRKDLATNEKLFFGSGTQLSVL.

The rearrangement links TRBV4-3 to TRBJ1-2; the D is unclear. The CDR3 covers 15 residues. Germline-derived CDR1 and CDR2 are LGHNA and YSLEER. The V gene lost 0 bases and the J gene lost 4 bases, with 12 bases spanning the gap. The CDR3 nucleotides are TGCGCCAGCAGCCAAGATGTGGGTCAGTCCTATGGCTACACCTTC. It is translated as CASSQDVGQSYGYTF.

The chain is built from TRBV5-4 and TRBJ2-3; D is uncertain. The V end was cut by 2 bases, the J end by 0 bases, with 7 bases between. This CDR3 is 14 amino acids long. Germline loops: CDR1 SGHNT, CDR2 YYREEE (reference sequence). The DNA for the CDR3 is TGTGCCAGCAGCTTTCCGTCTAGCACAGATACGCAGTATTTT. Residues: CASSFPSSTDTQYF.

Here the CDR3 DNA reads TGTGCCAGCAGATACGGACAGGGGGAGGTGCAGTACTTC. This translates into CASRYGQGEVQYF. This chain connects TRBV5-5 to TRBJ2-7, with TRBD1 matching over 10 bases. The CDR3 totals 13 residues. Germline V gives CDR1 SGHKS, CDR2 YYEKEE (reference sequence). V lost 5 bases, J lost 9 bases, and 8 bases stayed unmatched.

The V and J genes are TRBV30 and TRBJ1-6; TRBD1 is a possible D gene (5 bases). Germline lookup yields CDR1 GTSNPN and CDR2 SVGIG (reference sequence). CDR3 length: 12 residues. The V gene lost 5 bases and the J gene lost 13 bases, with 15 bases spanning the gap. The CDR3, as DNA: TGTGCCTGGTGTGACGGGGCGGCGCCCCTCCACTTT. Its translation is CAWCDGAAPLHF.

The chain recombines TRBV1 with TRBJ1-6. TRBV1 is given as a pseudogene. The CDR3 runs 15 residues. The CDR3 DNA reads TGCACCAGCAGCCAAGGAGGAGGAACTAATTCACCCCTCCACTTT. Its protein is CTSSQGGGTNSPLHF.

The chain links TRBV27 to TRBJ1-1, with no clear D. Germline V gene lookup returns CDR1 MNHEY and CDR2 SMNVEV (reference sequence). The CDR3 is 13 residues long. Between the trimmed V and J ends, which lost 3 bases and 2 bases, there was a span of 7 bases. As DNA, the CDR3 is TGTGCCAGCAGTTTTGGCCTTAACACTGAAGCTTTCTTT. Amino acid sequence: CASSFGLNTEAFF.

The rearrangement joins TRBV3-1 (or the pseudogene TRBV3-2) to TRBJ1-5, with 7 nucleotides matching TRBD1. V lost 1 base and J lost 3; bases outside the gene matches: 9. Germline CDR1 LGHDT, CDR2 YNNKEL (reference sequence). There are 17 residues in the CDR3. The CDR3 loop is CASSQGLTGTDNQPQHF. The DNA of the CDR3 is TGTGCCAGCAGCCAAGGCCTCACCGGGACAGACAATCAGCCCCAGCATTTT.